The 22 T cell receptor beta chains reported below all come from one sample, sequenced in a study of T cell responses to AZD1222 COVID-19 vaccine. Profiled with immunoSEQ multiplex PCR; TCRdb holds only in-frame clones, not every one. This table holds 85,000 or so clones, roughly 84% found once. The sample consisted of peripheral blood, taken 28 days after the second AZD1222 dose. These receptors originate from an adult who received the AZD1222 COVID-19 vaccine.

In regard to this clone: Relative to the germline gene, one junction end is altered; a read error may explain this. The chain employs TRBV5-4 and TRBJ2-3; TRBD1 matches at 9 bases. The germline V gene encodes CDR1 SGHNT and CDR2 YYREEE (reference sequence). This CDR3 comprises 16 residues. The CDR3, as DNA: TGTGCCAGCAGCTTAAGTCAGGGACAGGGTGCAGATACACAGTATTTT. This translates into CASSLSQGQGADTQYF.

The chain links TRBV29-1 to TRBJ1-3; D is possibly TRBD1 (5 bases). The germline V gene encodes CDR1 SQVTM and CDR2 ANQGSEA. Trimming pared 7 bases from V and 0 bases from J, leaving 13 bases between. CDR3 length equals 14 residues. CDR3: CSATGTVSGNTIYF. CDR3 coding DNA: TGCAGCGCCACAGGTACTGTCTCTGGAAACACCATATATTTT.

The chain carries TRBV3-1 (or the pseudogene TRBV3-2) and TRBJ2-1; 7 bases are a match to TRBD1. The CDR3 is 19 residues long. The germline CDR1 and CDR2 sequences are LGHDT and YNNKEL (reference sequence). J lost 0 bases, V lost 0 bases, and 11 bases had no gene match. For the CDR3, the DNA is TGTGCCAGCAGCCAAGATCTACCTATGACAGGGAGCTCCTACAATGAGCAGTTCTTC. Its protein product is CASSQDLPMTGSSYNEQFF.

This clone was seen just once. The V call is TRBV6-1, the J call TRBJ2-5; 7 nucleotides agree with TRBD2. The CDR3 contains 14 residues. CDR1 MNHNS and CDR2 SASEGT come from the germline V gene. V lost 1 base, J lost 5 bases, and 4 bases stayed unmatched. CDR3 nucleotide sequence: TGTGCCAGCAGTGAAGTTGGGAGGGCTGAGACCCAGTACTTC. Protein product: CASSEVGRAETQYF.

This clone was picked up one time. This rearrangement joins TRBV28 to TRBJ2-7; 10 bases fit TRBD2. V dropped 4 bases and J dropped 3; count of bases not matched to a gene: 12. Looked up from germline, CDR1 is MDHEN and CDR2 is SYDVKM. This CDR3 is built from 17 residues. CDR3 in DNA: TGTGCCAGCAGTTCGATTTATAGCGGGAGGCCCTTCTACGAGCAGTACTTC. As protein: CASSSIYSGRPFYEQYF.

The chain has TRBV6-5 and TRBJ1-6; 8 nucleotides agree with TRBD1. CDR3 length equals 14 residues. CDR1 and CDR2 from the germline V gene are MNHEY and SVGAGI. V shed 7 bases and J 10 bases; nucleotides not matched to a gene: 9. The CDR3 sequence is CASTPTGVGSPLHF. Written as DNA, the CDR3 is TGTGCCAGCACCCCGACAGGGGTTGGGTCACCCCTCCACTTT.

J is TRBJ1-2 and V is TRBV7-8, with D possibly TRBD1 on 6 matching bases. The V end was cut by 1 base, the J end by 4 bases, with 16 bases between. CDR3 length: 16 residues. CDR1 and CDR2 (germline): SGHVS, FQNEAQ. CDR3: CASSLGFSGTPYGYTF. The CDR3 region has the DNA TGTGCCAGCAGCTTAGGTTTCTCCGGGACACCCTATGGCTACACCTTC.

Only one count was recorded for this clone. V is TRBV5-1 and J is TRBJ1-5; D uncertain. Germline lookup yields CDR1 SGHRS and CDR2 YFSETQ. This CDR3 is built from 14 residues. The V end was cut by 0 bases, the J end by 5 bases, with 9 bases between. The CDR3 nucleotides read TGCGCCAGCAGCTTGGGACGGGGAGATCAGCCCCAGCATTTT. Amino acids: CASSLGRGDQPQHF.

The rearrangement links TRBV19 to TRBJ2-4, with a possible D match to TRBD2 (6 bases). Trimming stripped 5 bases from V and 6 bases from J, with 20 bases between. The CDR3 consists of 16 residues. Germline lookup yields CDR1 LNHDA and CDR2 SQIVND (reference sequence). The CDR3 spells CASSLGPGGVTNIQYF. CDR3 sequence (DNA): TGTGCCAGTAGTCTAGGACCAGGCGGGGTTACAAACATTCAGTACTTC.

This clone has a handful of counts. This sequence joins TRBV29-1 and TRBJ1-1; D perhaps matches TRBD1 (5 bases). Trimming removed 4 bases from V and 1 base from J, with 10 bases in between. Per germline, CDR1 SQVTM and CDR2 ANQGSEA. The CDR3 sequence is 13 residues long. In DNA form, the CDR3 reads TGCAGCGTTGTGGGGGAGACGAACACTGAAGCTTTCTTT. Its protein product is CSVVGETNTEAFF.

The rearrangement uses TRBV4-1 and TRBJ1-1; D is uncertain. V lost 1 base to trimming and J lost 0 bases, with 12 bases between them. The CDR3 is 16 residues long. The germline CDR1 and CDR2 sequences are MGHRA and YSYEKL. CDR3 in amino acids: CASSQAMSELNTEAFF. The CDR3 DNA reads as TGCGCCAGCAGCCAAGCTATGTCTGAGCTGAACACTGAAGCTTTCTTT.

The chain employs TRBV9 and TRBJ2-7, with 7 nucleotides matching TRBD1. Germline CDR1 SGDLS, CDR2 YYNGEE. Trimming took 0 bases from V and 4 from J; bases not matched to a gene: 4. This CDR3 has 14 amino acids. The CDR3 region is CASSVAGQEYEQYF. In nucleotides, the CDR3 is TGTGCCAGCAGCGTAGCCGGACAGGAGTACGAGCAGTACTTC.

J is TRBJ2-1 and V is TRBV19; either TRBD1 or TRBD2 may supply D (5 bases each). V lost 7 bases, J lost 8 bases, and 27 bases lay in between. Germline CDR1 LNHDA, CDR2 SQIVND (reference sequence). The CDR3 is made up of 17 amino acids. CDR3 in amino acids: CASTSKGSWAGHDEQFF. In DNA, the CDR3 is TGTGCCAGTACCTCCAAGGGGTCGTGGGCGGGTCACGATGAGCAGTTCTTC.

This clone occurred a few times. The chain is built from TRBV10-3 and TRBJ1-2, with D possibly TRBD1 on 6 matching bases. Between the trimmed V and J ends, which lost 4 bases and 4 bases, there was a span of 16 bases. CDR1 ENHRY and CDR2 SYGVKD come from the germline V gene. This CDR3 is built from 15 residues. CDR3 sequence reads: CAISVLQGYSYGYTF. The CDR3 nucleotides are TGTGCCATCAGTGTGTTACAGGGCTACAGCTATGGCTACACCTTC.

The V gene is TRBV7-8, the J gene TRBJ2-2; D is perhaps TRBD1 or TRBD2 (6 bases each). The CDR3 spans 17 residues. Trimming left V 4 bases short and J 4 bases short, with 19 bases between. The germline V gene has CDR1 SGHVS and CDR2 FQNEAQ. The CDR3 DNA reads TGTGCCAGCAGCTCCATCGGGGGCCCAGTTTTCACCGGGGAGCTGTTTTTT. This translates into CASSSIGGPVFTGELFF.

The chain has TRBV28 and TRBJ1-1; D possibly corresponds to TRBD1 (5 bases). This CDR3 region has 13 residues. Germline assignment: CDR1 MDHEN and CDR2 SYDVKM. The V end lost 7 bases, the J end lost 0 bases, and 9 bases lay between the germline ends. Here the CDR3 reads CASNRGMNTEAFF. The CDR3 bases are TGTGCCAGCAACCGGGGCATGAACACTGAAGCTTTCTTT.

The genes are TRBV7-2 and TRBJ1-5; D unresolved. In germline, CDR1 is SGHTA, CDR2 FQGNSA. Trimming pared 5 bases from V and 4 bases from J, leaving 18 bases between. The CDR3 extends over 16 amino acids. CDR3 residues: CASSPPWAGYNQPQHF. For the CDR3, the DNA is TGTGCCAGCAGCCCCCCTTGGGCAGGATATAATCAGCCCCAGCATTTT.

This clone was picked up one time. V is TRBV2 and J is TRBJ2-5; tentatively, D is TRBD1 or TRBD2 (5 bases each). V was cut by 6 bases and J by 7 bases, with 15 bases left in between. The CDR3 is 13 residues long. Germline V gene sequence: CDR1 SNHLY, CDR2 FYNNEI. CDR3 residues: CASSPTRDATQYF. The CDR3, as DNA: TGTGCCAGCAGCCCGACGAGGGACGCGACCCAGTACTTC.

The chain links TRBV5-1 to TRBJ2-1, with 9 bases lining up with TRBD2. This CDR3 region has 16 residues. V dropped 0 bases and J dropped 10; count of bases not matched to a gene: 11. In germline, CDR1 is SGHRS, CDR2 YFSETQ. The CDR3 bases are TGCGCCAGCAGCTTGGAAGTCCGGCTAGCGGGGATCGAGCAGTTCTTC. This codes for CASSLEVRLAGIEQFF.

The rearrangement joins TRBV19 to TRBJ1-1; 8 nucleotides align to TRBD1. V shed 3 bases and J 5 bases; nucleotides not matched to a gene: 5. The CDR3 consists of 14 residues. CDR1 is LNHDA, CDR2 SQIVND, per germline (reference sequence). This CDR3 is CASSIAGGGTEAFF. Here the CDR3 DNA reads TGTGCCAGTAGTATTGCAGGGGGCGGAACTGAAGCTTTCTTT.

This clone was seen a handful of times. V usage is TRBV3-1 (or the pseudogene TRBV3-2) and J usage is TRBJ2-3; no reliable D call. The CDR3 extends over 14 amino acids. Germline V gene sequence: CDR1 LGHDT, CDR2 YNNKEL (reference sequence). V was cut by 2 bases and J by 6 bases, with 12 bases left in between. The CDR3 sequence: CASSQTSPGDTQYF. In DNA, the CDR3 is TGTGCCAGCAGCCAAACTTCACCCGGGGATACGCAGTATTTT.

This sequence joins TRBV5-6 and TRBJ1-3; TRBD1 agrees at 9 bases. Trimming at V came to 4 bases and at J to 1 base, leaving 6 bases not matched to a gene. Per germline, CDR1 SGHDT and CDR2 YYEEEE. CDR3 length: 16 amino acids. The CDR3 loop is CASSPGTGSSGNTIYF. The CDR3 coding sequence is TGTGCCAGCAGCCCGGGGACAGGGTCTTCTGGAAACACCATATATTTT.